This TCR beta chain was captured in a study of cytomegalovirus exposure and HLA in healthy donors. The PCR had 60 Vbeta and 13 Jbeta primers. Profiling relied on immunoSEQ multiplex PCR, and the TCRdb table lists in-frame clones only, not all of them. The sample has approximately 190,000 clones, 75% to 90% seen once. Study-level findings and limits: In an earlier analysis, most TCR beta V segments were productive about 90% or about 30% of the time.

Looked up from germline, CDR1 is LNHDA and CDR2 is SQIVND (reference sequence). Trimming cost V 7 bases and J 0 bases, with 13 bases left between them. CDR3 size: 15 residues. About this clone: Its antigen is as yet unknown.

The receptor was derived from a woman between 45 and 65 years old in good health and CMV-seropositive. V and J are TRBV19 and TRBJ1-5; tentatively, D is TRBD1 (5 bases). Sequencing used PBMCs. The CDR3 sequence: CASTPRGNSNQPQHF. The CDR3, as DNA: TGTGCCAGTACCCCCCGGGGGAATAGCAATCAGCCCCAGCATTTT.